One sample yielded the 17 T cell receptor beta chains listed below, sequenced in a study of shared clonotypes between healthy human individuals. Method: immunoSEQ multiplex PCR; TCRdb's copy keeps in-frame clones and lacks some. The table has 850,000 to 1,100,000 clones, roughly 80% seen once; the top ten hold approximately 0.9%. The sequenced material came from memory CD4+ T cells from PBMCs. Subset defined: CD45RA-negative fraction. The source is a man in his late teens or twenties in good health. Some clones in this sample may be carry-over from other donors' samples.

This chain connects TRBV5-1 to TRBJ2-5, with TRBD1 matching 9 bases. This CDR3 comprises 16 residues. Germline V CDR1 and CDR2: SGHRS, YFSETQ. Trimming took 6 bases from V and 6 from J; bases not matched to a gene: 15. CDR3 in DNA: TGCGCCAGCACCCAAGGGGCCGGGACAGGGCGTCAGACCCAGTACTTC. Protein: CASTQGAGTGRQTQYF. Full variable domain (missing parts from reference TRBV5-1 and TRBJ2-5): KAGVTQTPRYLIKTRGQQVTLSCSPISGHRSVSWYQQTPGQGLQFLFEYFSETQRNKGNFPGRFSGRQFSNSRSEMNVSTLELGDSALYLCASTQGAGTGRQTQYFGPGTRLLVL.

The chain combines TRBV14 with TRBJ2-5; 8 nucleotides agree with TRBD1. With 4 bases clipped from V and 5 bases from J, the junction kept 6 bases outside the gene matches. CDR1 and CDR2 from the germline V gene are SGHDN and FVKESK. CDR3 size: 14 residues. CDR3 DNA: TGTGCCAGCAGCCTGGACAGGGCCCGCGAGACCCAGTACTTC. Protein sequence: CASSLDRARETQYF. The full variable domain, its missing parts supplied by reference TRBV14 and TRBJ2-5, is EAGVTQFPSHSVIEKGQTVTLRCDPISGHDNLYWYRRVMGKEIKFLLHFVKESKQDESGMPNNRFLAERTGGTYSTLKVQPAELEDSGVYFCASSLDRARETQYFGPGTRLLVL.

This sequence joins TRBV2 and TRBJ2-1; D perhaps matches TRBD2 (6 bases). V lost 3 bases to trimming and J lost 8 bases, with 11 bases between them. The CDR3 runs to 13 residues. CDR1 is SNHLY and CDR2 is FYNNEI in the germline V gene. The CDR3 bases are TGTGCCAGCAGTGACGGCGGGGTCCATGAGCAGTTCTTC. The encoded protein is CASSDGGVHEQFF.

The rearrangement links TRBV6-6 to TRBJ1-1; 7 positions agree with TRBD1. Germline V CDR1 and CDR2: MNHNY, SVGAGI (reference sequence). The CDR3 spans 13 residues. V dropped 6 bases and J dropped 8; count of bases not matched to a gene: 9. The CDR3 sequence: CASSDGTVYEAFF. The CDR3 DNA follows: TGTGCCAGCAGCGACGGGACAGTCTACGAAGCTTTCTTT.

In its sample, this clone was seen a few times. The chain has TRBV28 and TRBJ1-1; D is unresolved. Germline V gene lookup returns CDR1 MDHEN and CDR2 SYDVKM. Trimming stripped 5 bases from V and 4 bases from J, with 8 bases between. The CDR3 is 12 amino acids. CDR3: CASSRVGTEAFF. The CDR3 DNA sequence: TGTGCCAGCAGTAGGGTCGGCACTGAAGCTTTCTTT.

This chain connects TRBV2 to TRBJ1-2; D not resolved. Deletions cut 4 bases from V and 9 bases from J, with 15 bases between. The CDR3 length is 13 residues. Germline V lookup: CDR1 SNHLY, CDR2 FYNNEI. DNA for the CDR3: TGTGCCAGCAGTGTTGGCCCCACAGACCGCTACACCTTC. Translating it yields CASSVGPTDRYTF.

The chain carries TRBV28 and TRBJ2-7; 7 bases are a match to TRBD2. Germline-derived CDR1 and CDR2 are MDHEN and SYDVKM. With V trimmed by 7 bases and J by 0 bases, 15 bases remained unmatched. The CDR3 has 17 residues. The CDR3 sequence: CASTVGREMGYSYEQYF. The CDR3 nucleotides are TGTGCCAGCACCGTCGGGCGGGAGATGGGGTACTCCTACGAGCAGTACTTC. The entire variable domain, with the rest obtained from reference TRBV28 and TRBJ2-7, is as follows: DVKVTQSSRYLVKRTGEKVFLECVQDMDHENMFWYRQDPGLGLRLIYFSYDVKMKEKGDIPEGYSVSREKKERFSLILESASTNQTSMYLCASTVGREMGYSYEQYFGPGTRLTVT.

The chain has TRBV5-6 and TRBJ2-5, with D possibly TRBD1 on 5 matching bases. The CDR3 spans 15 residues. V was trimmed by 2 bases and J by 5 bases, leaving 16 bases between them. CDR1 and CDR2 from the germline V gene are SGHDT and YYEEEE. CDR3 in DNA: TGTGCCAGCAGCTTTGGGGCAGGTCAGAGGGAGACCCAGTACTTC. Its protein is CASSFGAGQRETQYF. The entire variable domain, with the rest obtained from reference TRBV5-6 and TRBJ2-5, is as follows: DAGVTQSPTHLIKTRGQQVTLRCSPKSGHDTVSWYQQALGQGPQFIFQYYEEEERQRGNFPDRFSGHQFPNYSSELNVNALLLGDSALYLCASSFGAGQRETQYFGPGTRLLVL.

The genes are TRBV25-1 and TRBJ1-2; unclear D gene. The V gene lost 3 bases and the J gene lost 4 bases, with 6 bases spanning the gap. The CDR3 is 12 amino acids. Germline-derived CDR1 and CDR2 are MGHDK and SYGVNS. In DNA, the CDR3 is TGTGCCAGCAGTGAGGAACCCTATGGCTACACCTTC. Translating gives CASSEEPYGYTF.

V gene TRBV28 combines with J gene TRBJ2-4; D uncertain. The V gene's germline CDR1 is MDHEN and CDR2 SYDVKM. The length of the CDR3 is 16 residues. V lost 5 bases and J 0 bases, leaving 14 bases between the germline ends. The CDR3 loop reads CASSPPDSLAKNIQYF. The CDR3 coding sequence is TGTGCCAGCAGTCCCCCAGATTCCCTAGCCAAAAACATTCAGTACTTC.

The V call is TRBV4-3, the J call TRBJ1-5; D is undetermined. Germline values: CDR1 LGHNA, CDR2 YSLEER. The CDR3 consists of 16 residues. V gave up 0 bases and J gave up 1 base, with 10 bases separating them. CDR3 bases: TGCGCCAGCAGCCAAGAAGTGTGGGTGAGCAATCAGCCCCAGCATTTT. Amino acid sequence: CASSQEVWVSNQPQHF.

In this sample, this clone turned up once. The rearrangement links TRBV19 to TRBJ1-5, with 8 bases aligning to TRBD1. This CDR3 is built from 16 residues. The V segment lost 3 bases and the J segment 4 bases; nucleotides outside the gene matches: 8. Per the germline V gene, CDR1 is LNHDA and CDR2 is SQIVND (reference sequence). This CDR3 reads CASSIRGTGKNQPQHF. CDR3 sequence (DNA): TGTGCCAGTAGTATTAGGGGGACAGGAAAAAATCAGCCCCAGCATTTT. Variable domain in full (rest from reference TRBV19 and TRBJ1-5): DGGITQSPKYLFRKEGQNVTLSCEQNLNHDAMYWYRQDPGQGLRLIYYSQIVNDFQKGDIAEGYSVSREKKESFPLTVTSAQKNPTAFYLCASSIRGTGKNQPQHFGDGTRLSIL.

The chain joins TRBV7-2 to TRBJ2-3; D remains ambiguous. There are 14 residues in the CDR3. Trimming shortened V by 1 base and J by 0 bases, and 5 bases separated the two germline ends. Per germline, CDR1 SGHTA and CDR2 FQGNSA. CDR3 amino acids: CASSLVGSTDTQYF. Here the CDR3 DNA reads TGTGCCAGCAGCTTAGTCGGAAGCACAGATACGCAGTATTTT.

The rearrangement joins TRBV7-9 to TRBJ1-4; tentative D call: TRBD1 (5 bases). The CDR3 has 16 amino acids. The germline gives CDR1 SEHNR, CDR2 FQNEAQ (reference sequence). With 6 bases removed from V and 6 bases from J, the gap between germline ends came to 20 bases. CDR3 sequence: CASRGENTGTYEKLFF. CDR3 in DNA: TGTGCCAGCAGAGGGGAAAATACCGGGACTTATGAAAAACTGTTTTTT.

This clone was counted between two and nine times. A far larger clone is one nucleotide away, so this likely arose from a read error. The CDR3 nucleotides read TGTGCCAGCAGTGAAGGGGGATTTAGCAATCAGCCCCGGCATTTT. This gives the protein CASSEGGFSNQPRHF. The gene calls are TRBV2 and TRBJ1-5; no clear D. CDR3 size: 15 residues. Germline CDR1 SNHLY, CDR2 FYNNEI.

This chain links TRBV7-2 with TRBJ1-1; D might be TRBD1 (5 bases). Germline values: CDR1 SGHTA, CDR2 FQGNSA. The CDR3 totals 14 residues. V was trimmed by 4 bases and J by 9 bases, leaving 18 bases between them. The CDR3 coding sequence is TGTGCCAGCAGCTCCCTCGGGCAGGGACGGAAAGCTTTCTTT. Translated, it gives CASSSLGQGRKAFF.

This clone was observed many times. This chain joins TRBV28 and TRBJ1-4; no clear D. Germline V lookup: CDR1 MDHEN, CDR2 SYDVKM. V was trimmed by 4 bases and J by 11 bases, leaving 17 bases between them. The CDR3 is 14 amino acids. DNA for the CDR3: TGTGCCAGCAGTTCAGCAGACCCTCAGAGGAAACTGTTTTTT. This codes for CASSSADPQRKLFF.